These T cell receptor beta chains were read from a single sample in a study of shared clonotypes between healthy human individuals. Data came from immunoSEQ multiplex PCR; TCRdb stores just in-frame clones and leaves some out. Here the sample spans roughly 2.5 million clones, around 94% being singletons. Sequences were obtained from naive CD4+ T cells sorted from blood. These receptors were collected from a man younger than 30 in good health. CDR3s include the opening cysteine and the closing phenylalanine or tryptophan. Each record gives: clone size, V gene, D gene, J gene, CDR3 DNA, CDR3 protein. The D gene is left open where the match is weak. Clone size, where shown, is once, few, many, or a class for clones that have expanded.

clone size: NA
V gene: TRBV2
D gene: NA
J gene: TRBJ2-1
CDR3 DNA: TGTGCCAGCAGTTCACACTACAATGAGCAGTTCTTC
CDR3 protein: CASSSHYNEQFF

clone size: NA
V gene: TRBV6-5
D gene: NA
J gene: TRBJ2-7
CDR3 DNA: TGTACCAGCAGATTGCGGCAGGGATCCTACGAGCAGTACTTC
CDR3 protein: CTSRLRQGSYEQYF

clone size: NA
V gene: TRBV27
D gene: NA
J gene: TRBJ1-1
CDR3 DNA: TGTGCCAGCAGTAACAGGGACCGGAACACTGAAGCTTTCTTT
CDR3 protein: CASSNRDRNTEAFF

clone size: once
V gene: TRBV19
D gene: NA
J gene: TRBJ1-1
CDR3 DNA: TGTGCCAGTAGCCCCGAGGGGACGCATGAAGCTTTCTTT
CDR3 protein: CASSPEGTHEAFF

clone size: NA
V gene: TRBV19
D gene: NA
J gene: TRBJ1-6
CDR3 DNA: TGTGCCAGTAGTATAGATCGAGGGAGCTCCTATAATTCACCCCTCCACTTT
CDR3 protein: CASSIDRGSSYNSPLHF

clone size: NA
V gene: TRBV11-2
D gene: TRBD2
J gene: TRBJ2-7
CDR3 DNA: TGTGCCAGCAGCTCGGGACTAGCGAACTCCGAGCAGTACTTC
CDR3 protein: CASSSGLANSEQYF

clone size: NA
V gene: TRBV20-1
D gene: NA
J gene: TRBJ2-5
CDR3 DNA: TGCAGTGCTAGGACGAGCGAGACCCAGTACTTC
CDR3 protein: CSARTSETQYF

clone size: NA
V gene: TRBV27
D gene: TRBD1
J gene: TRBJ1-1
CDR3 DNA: TGTGCCAGCAGACCGGGACAGATGAACACTGAAGCTTTCTTT
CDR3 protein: CASRPGQMNTEAFF

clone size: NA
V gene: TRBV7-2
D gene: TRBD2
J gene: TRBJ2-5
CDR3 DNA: TGTGCCAGCAGCCGCCTGAGCGGGAGGTCAGAGACCCAGTACTTC
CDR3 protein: CASSRLSGRSETQYF

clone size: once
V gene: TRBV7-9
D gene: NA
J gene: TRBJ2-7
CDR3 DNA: TGTGCCAGCAGCTTAGCAGGGGTGAGCTACGAGCAGTACTTC
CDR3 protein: CASSLAGVSYEQYF

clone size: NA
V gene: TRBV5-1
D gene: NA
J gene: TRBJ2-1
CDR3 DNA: TGCGCCAGCAGCGCTGGTGCAGGATCTAGCAATGAGCAGTTCTTC
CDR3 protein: CASSAGAGSSNEQFF

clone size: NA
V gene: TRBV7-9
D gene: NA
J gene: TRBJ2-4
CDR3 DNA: TGTGCCAGCAGCCTCAGCATTAGCAAGAACATTCAGTACTTC
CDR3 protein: CASSLSISKNIQYF

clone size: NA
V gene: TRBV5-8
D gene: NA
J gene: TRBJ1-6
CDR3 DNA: TGTGCCAGCAGCTTGATAATGGCGAGCTCCTATAATTCACCCCTCCACTTT
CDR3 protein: CASSLIMASSYNSPLHF

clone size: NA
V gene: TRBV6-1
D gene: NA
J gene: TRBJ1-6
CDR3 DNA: TGTGCCAGCAGTCCGGGGACGTATAATTCACCCCTCCACTTT
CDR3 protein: CASSPGTYNSPLHF

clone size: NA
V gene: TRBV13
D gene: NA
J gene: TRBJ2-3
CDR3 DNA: TGTGCCAGCAGCTTAGCCGGGCGTGATACGCAGTATTTT
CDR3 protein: CASSLAGRDTQYF

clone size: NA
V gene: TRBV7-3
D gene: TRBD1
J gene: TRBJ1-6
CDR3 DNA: TGTGCCAGCAGCTTAGAGGGGGCAAATTCACCCCTCCACTTT
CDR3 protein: CASSLEGANSPLHF

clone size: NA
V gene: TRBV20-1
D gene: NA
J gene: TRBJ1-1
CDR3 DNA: TGCAGTGCTGCAGGGGACACTGAAGCTTTCTTT
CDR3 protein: CSAAGDTEAFF

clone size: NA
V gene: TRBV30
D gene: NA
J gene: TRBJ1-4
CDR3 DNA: TGTGCCTGGAGCTTGGAGGGGTTGGTAACTAATGAAAAACTGTTTTTT
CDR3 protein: CAWSLEGLVTNEKLFF

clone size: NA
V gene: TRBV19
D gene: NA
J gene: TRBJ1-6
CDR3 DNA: TGTGCCAGTAGTATAGGGGCCGGGACACGTAATTCACCCCTCCACTTT
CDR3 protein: CASSIGAGTRNSPLHF

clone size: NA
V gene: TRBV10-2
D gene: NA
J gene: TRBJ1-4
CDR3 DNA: TGCGCCAGCAGAAGGGGTACTAATGAAAAACTGTTTTTT
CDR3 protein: CASRRGTNEKLFF

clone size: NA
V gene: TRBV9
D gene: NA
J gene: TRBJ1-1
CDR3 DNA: TGTGCCAGCAGCGTAGACCTCCTCAACACTGAAGCTTTCTTT
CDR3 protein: CASSVDLLNTEAFF

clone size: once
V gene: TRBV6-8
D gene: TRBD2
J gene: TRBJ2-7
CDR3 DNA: TGTGCCAGCAGACCAGAACTAGCGGGAGTTTACGAGCAGTACTTC
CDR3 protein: CASRPELAGVYEQYF

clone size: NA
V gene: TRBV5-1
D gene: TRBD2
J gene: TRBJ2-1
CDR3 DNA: TGCGCCAGCAGCGAAACTAGCGGGAGTGGTGAGCAGTTCTTC
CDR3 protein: CASSETSGSGEQFF

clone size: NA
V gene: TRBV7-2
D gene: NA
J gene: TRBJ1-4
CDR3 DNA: TGTGCCAGCAGCCGAGGGGATTTGAAGGAAAAACTGTTTTTT
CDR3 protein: CASSRGDLKEKLFF

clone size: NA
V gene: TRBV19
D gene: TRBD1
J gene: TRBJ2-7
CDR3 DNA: TGTGCCAGTAGTACCACCCTCAGGGGGCCCTACGAGCAGTACTTC
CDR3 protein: CASSTTLRGPYEQYF

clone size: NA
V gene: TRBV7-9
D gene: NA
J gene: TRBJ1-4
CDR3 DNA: TGTGCCAGCAGCTTAGTCGCCAGTAACGAGGAAAAACTGTTTTTT
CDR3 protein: CASSLVASNEEKLFF

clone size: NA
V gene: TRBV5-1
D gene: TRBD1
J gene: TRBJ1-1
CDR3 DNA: TGCGCCAGCAGCTTGGGTACCGGGACAGGGGCCAACACTGAAGCTTTCTTT
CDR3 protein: CASSLGTGTGANTEAFF

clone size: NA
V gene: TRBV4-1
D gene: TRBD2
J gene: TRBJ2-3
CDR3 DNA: TGCGCCAGCAGCCAAGAGACTAGCGGGTACACAGATACGCAGTATTTT
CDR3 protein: CASSQETSGYTDTQYF

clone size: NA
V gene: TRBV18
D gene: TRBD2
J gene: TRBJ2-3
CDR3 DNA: TGTGCCAGCTCACCACCAGCGGGGACAGATACGCAGTATTTT
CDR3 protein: CASSPPAGTDTQYF